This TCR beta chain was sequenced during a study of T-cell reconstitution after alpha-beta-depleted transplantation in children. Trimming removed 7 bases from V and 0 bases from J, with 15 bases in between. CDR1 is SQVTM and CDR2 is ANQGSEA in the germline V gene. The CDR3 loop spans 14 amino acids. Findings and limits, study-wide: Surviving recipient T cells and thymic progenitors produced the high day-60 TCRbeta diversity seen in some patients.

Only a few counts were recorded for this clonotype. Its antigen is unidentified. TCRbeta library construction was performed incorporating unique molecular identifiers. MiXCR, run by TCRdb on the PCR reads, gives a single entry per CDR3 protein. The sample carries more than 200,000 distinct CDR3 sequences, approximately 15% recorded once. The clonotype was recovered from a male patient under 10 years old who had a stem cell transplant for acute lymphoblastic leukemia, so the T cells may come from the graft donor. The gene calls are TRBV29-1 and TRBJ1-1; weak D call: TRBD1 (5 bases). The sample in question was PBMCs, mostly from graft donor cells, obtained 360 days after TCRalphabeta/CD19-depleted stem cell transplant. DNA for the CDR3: TGCAGCGCAGACCGTGGACAAGTGAACACTGAAGCTTTCTTT. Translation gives CSADRGQVNTEAFF.